This T cell receptor (beta chain) was sequenced for a study of blood T cells in healthy people across ages. CDR1 is SQVTM, CDR2 ANQGSEA, per germline. Germline trimming cut 5 bases from V and 3 bases from J; bases unmatched to any gene: 6. This CDR3 is built from 15 residues. This clonotype was counted a few times. A second PCR of 7 to 11 cycles used a sample-barcoded 5' primer and a J-beta primer mix. The template-switch adaptor, which had 12 random nucleotides, put a tag on each cDNA molecule. MiXCR, run by TCRdb on the 5' RACE reads, gives a single entry per CDR3 protein. The data hold a few hundred thousand distinct CDR3 sequences, with around 27% observed a single time.

The source of this sequence is a woman in her seventies in good health. Sequenced input: blood. The rearrangement uses TRBV29-1 and TRBJ2-1; 11 nucleotides line up with TRBD2. The CDR3 sequence is CSVSRSGRDYNEQFF. The CDR3 DNA sequence: TGCAGCGTTTCCCGTAGCGGGAGGGACTACAATGAGCAGTTCTTC.